This T cell receptor (beta chain) was sequenced during a study of immune evolution from preneoplasia to lung adenocarcinoma. Patients had resection in Japan or China between the mid-2010s and the late 2010s. H&E slides confirmed each diagnosis, reviewed by two pathologists independently. Findings of the study overall: Top clone frequencies peaked in normal lung, apparently declining through invasive adenocarcinoma. Clonality was highest in normal lung, lower in later-stage lesions apparently.

Details on this clone: Its target is unknown. The junction differs from germline at one of its ends, possibly a read error.

Only in-frame clones appear in the TCRdb table, and some are missing; sequencing was by immunoSEQ multiplex PCR. The sample lists a few thousand clones, 81% seen once, with around 8.8% in the top ten. Germline CDR1 MNHEY, CDR2 SVGAGI. The length of the CDR3 is 13 residues. The sample taken for sequencing was FFPE adjacent normal lung tissue. The sequence derives from a person aged 70 to 85 with lung adenocarcinoma. The gene calls are TRBV6-5 and TRBJ2-3; TRBD2 matches at 11 bases. In DNA form, the CDR3 reads TGTGCCAGCAGCCCAGCACGAGGACTAGCGGGCCTTTTT. Protein: CASSPARGLAGLF.